These T cell receptor beta chains were read from a single sample in a study of blood T cell repertoires in COVID-19. Method: immunoSEQ multiplex PCR; TCRdb's copy keeps in-frame clones and lacks some. The top ten clones hold 0.9% to 0.95% of a sample with about 150,000 clones, roughly 89% of them seen once. Sequencing was carried out using peripheral blood. Every receptor here comes from a woman aged 50 to 60 with acute or convalescent COVID-19. Both conserved end residues are part of each CDR3. A D gene is named only where the DNA matches it firmly. Part of the rows lack a size; the others show once, few, many or a class for expanded clones.

CDR3 protein,CDR3 DNA,clone size,J gene,V gene,D gene
CASSLADYGYTF,TGTGCCAGCAGCTTGGCTGACTATGGCTACACCTTC,-,TRBJ1-2,TRBV5-6,-
CASSPTGTGEAFF,TGTGCCAGCAGCCCGACCGGGACAGGGGAAGCTTTCTTT,once,TRBJ1-1,TRBV7-3,TRBD1
CASSQGTGILAKNIQYF,TGTGCCAGCAGTCAAGGGACAGGGATCCTAGCCAAAAACATTCAGTACTTC,-,TRBJ2-4,TRBV28,TRBD1
CASGLGSSTEAFF,TGTGCTAGTGGTTTGGGTAGCTCCACTGAAGCTTTCTTT,-,TRBJ1-1,TRBV12-5,-
CASSREGLAGGEQFF,TGCGCCAGCAGCCGAGAGGGGCTAGCGGGAGGAGAGCAGTTCTTC,once,TRBJ2-1,TRBV10-1,TRBD2
CASSSVSVSYNSPLHF,TGTGCCAGCAGTTCAGTCAGTGTTTCCTATAATTCACCCCTCCACTTT,-,TRBJ1-6,TRBV28,-
CASSIGGGSYEQYF,TGTGCCAGTAGTATAGGAGGTGGTTCCTACGAGCAGTACTTC,-,TRBJ2-7,TRBV19,-
CASSFGGGGAEKLFF,TGCGCCAGCAGCTTCGGGGGCGGGGGGGCCGAAAAACTGTTTTTT,-,TRBJ1-4,TRBV5-1,-
CASRGGPTAGNTIYF,TGTGCCAGCAGGGGGGGACCGACAGCTGGAAACACCATATATTTT,-,TRBJ1-3,TRBV5-4,-
CASSYSGTGGFTEAFF,TGTGCCAGCAGTTACTCCGGGACAGGGGGATTTACTGAAGCTTTCTTT,-,TRBJ1-1,TRBV6-5,TRBD1
CASSEALLGAKNIQYF,TGTGCCAGCAGTGAAGCGCTACTAGGAGCCAAAAACATTCAGTACTTC,-,TRBJ2-4,TRBV6-1,-
CASSRDKNQPQHF,TGTGCCAGCAGCCGGGACAAAAATCAGCCCCAGCATTTT,few,TRBJ1-5,TRBV3-1/TRBV3-2,-
CASSHLGLAGTTDTQYF,TGCGCCAGCAGTCACCTTGGACTAGCGGGGACCACAGATACGCAGTATTTT,-,TRBJ2-3,TRBV23-1,TRBD2
CASSPGLAVFSSYNEQFF,TGTGCCAGCAGCCCCGGACTAGCGGTATTTAGCTCCTACAATGAGCAGTTCTTC,-,TRBJ2-1,TRBV11-3,TRBD2
CASSIRALGGRGYTF,TGTGCCAGCAGTATCCGGGCCCTAGGGGGAAGAGGCTACACCTTC,-,TRBJ1-2,TRBV2,-
CASSPGRPNEKLFF,TGTGCCAGCAGTCCAGGTCGGCCTAATGAAAAACTGTTTTTT,-,TRBJ1-4,TRBV6-5,-
CASSRAPGVYGYTF,TGTGCCAGCAGCCGCGCCCCCGGGGTCTATGGCTACACCTTC,-,TRBJ1-2,TRBV28,-
CASPFLRGTGQLNRYGNTIYF,TGTGCCAGCCCGTTTCTCCGAGGGACAGGGCAGTTAAATCGGTATGGAAACACCATATATTTT,few,TRBJ1-3,TRBV27,TRBD1
CASSLSRALVSNQPQHF,TGTGCCAGCAGTTTGAGCAGGGCCCTTGTGAGCAATCAGCCCCAGCATTTT,once,TRBJ1-5,TRBV28,-
CASSGSMEGRAGYTF,TGTGCCAGCAGCGGTAGTATGGAGGGAAGGGCTGGCTACACCTTC,-,TRBJ1-2,TRBV9,-
CASSLNREDTQYF,TGTGCCAGCAGCTTAAACAGAGAAGATACGCAGTATTTT,-,TRBJ2-3,TRBV7-9,-
CASSSTGYRDYEQYF,TGTGCCAGCAGTTCTACCGGGTACAGGGATTACGAGCAGTACTTC,-,TRBJ2-7,TRBV27,-
CATSDLGGGAPDTQYF,TGTGCCACCAGTGATCTCGGCGGGGGGGCTCCAGATACGCAGTATTTT,-,TRBJ2-3,TRBV24-1,TRBD2
CASSPWDRGATYNSPLHF,TGTGCCAGCAGCCCATGGGACAGGGGAGCAACCTATAATTCACCCCTCCACTTT,once,TRBJ1-6,TRBV9,TRBD1
CAWSVFRGPAEAFF,TGTGCCTGGAGTGTGTTCAGGGGCCCCGCTGAAGCTTTCTTT,-,TRBJ1-1,TRBV30,-
CASSQILDRENEQFF,TGTGCCAGCAGCCAAATTCTCGACAGGGAGAATGAGCAGTTCTTC,-,TRBJ2-1,TRBV4-2,TRBD1
CASSARGVHEQYF,TGCGCCAGCAGCGCCAGGGGGGTCCACGAGCAGTACTTC,-,TRBJ2-7,TRBV5-1,-
CAWSREREWADTQYF,TGTGCCTGGAGTCGGGAGCGGGAGTGGGCAGATACGCAGTATTTT,-,TRBJ2-3,TRBV30,TRBD2
CASSLETSSGVEQYF,TGTGCCAGCAGCTTAGAGACTAGCTCTGGAGTGGAGCAGTACTTC,few,TRBJ2-7,TRBV7-9,TRBD2
CASSVAVGGYTF,TGTGCCAGCAGCGTAGCGGTTGGTGGCTACACCTTC,-,TRBJ1-2,TRBV9,-
CSAGQDNQPQHF,TGCAGCGCTGGACAGGACAATCAGCCCCAGCATTTT,-,TRBJ1-5,TRBV29-1,TRBD1
CASSQLTGATNEKLFF,TGTGCCAGCAGCCAATTAACCGGGGCAACTAATGAAAAACTGTTTTTT,once,TRBJ1-4,TRBV3-1/TRBV3-2,-
CSVDMAGEQEETQYF,TGCAGCGTTGATATGGCGGGAGAACAGGAGGAGACCCAGTACTTC,-,TRBJ2-5,TRBV29-1,TRBD2
CASSIDSWAGYTF,TGTGCCAGTAGTATAGATTCGTGGGCTGGCTACACCTTC,-,TRBJ1-2,TRBV19,-
CASSGPHSGNTIYF,TGCGCCAGTTCAGGTCCCCACTCTGGAAACACCATATATTTT,-,TRBJ1-3,TRBV5-1,-
CASSPDRAAGELFF,TGCGCCAGCAGCCCGGACAGGGCAGCCGGGGAGCTGTTTTTT,-,TRBJ2-2,TRBV5-1,TRBD1
CASYDRGQGTGELFF,TGTGCCAGCTACGACAGGGGTCAAGGGACCGGGGAGCTGTTTTTT,-,TRBJ2-2,TRBV6-6,TRBD1
CASSLGQVNTEAFF,TGTGCCAGCAGCTTAGGCCAGGTGAACACTGAAGCTTTCTTT,-,TRBJ1-1,TRBV11-2,-
CASSQGLNQPQHF,TGTGCCAGCAGCCAGGGCCTCAATCAGCCCCAGCATTTT,-,TRBJ1-5,TRBV3-1/TRBV3-2,-
CASSLVPLRGEKLFF,TGTGCCAGCAGCTTAGTGCCACTACGCGGTGAAAAACTGTTTTTT,-,TRBJ1-4,TRBV11-2,-
CASSKGLAGGTDTQYF,TGTGCCAGCAGCAAGGGACTAGCGGGTGGCACAGATACGCAGTATTTT,-,TRBJ2-3,TRBV7-3,TRBD2
CASSLGPPGEQYF,TGTGCCAGCAGCTTAGGGCCGCCTGGCGAGCAGTACTTC,-,TRBJ2-7,TRBV7-9,-
CASSQETSGANTGELFF,TGTGCCAGCAGCCAAGAGACTAGCGGGGCTAACACCGGGGAGCTGTTTTTT,-,TRBJ2-2,TRBV4-2,TRBD2
CASSRGPGQPQHF,TGTGCCAGCAGTAGGGGGCCCGGTCAGCCCCAGCATTTT,-,TRBJ1-5,TRBV6-5,TRBD1
CAISGLPGTDSYEQYF,TGTGCCATCAGTGGCCTCCCCGGGACTGATTCCTACGAGCAGTACTTC,once,TRBJ2-7,TRBV10-3,-
CSVEDSLGGGNTIYF,TGCAGCGTTGAAGATTCTCTGGGAGGCGGAAACACCATATATTTT,-,TRBJ1-3,TRBV29-1,-
CASSQDLGALGAFF,TGTGCCAGCAGCCAAGATCTTGGGGCCCTTGGAGCTTTCTTT,-,TRBJ1-1,TRBV3-1/TRBV3-2,-
CASSLNRFTEAFF,TGTGCCAGCAGCTTAAACAGATTCACTGAAGCTTTCTTT,-,TRBJ1-1,TRBV7-3,-
CASQAHTEAFF,TGTGCTAGTCAGGCCCACACTGAAGCTTTCTTT,-,TRBJ1-1,TRBV12-5,-
CASSPTSPTGPTYEQYF,TGTGCCAGCAGCCCTACCTCACCCACAGGACCTACCTACGAGCAGTACTTC,-,TRBJ2-7,TRBV9,-
CASSLDRAVTFF,TGTGCCAGCAGCCTGGACAGGGCGGTGACTTTCTTT,-,TRBJ1-1,TRBV7-8,TRBD1
CAISESRGRHTDTQYF,TGTGCCATCAGTGAGTCCCGGGGTCGACACACAGATACGCAGTATTTT,-,TRBJ2-3,TRBV10-3,-
CAPREITGELFF,TGTGCCCCACGGGAGATTACCGGGGAGCTGTTTTTT,few,TRBJ2-2,TRBV7-9,-
CASSYPGTGTYEQYF,TGTGCCAGCAGTTACCCCGGGACAGGTACCTACGAGCAGTACTTC,-,TRBJ2-7,TRBV6-5,TRBD1
CASSPSRAGIGGNQPQHF,TGTGCCAGCAGTCCCTCCAGGGCGGGGATAGGAGGGAATCAGCCCCAGCATTTT,few,TRBJ1-5,TRBV27,-